These 16 T cell receptor beta chains share one sample of origin, sequenced in a study of shared clonotypes between healthy human individuals. Positive CCR7 selection of CD45RO-negative cells yielded the naive CD8 cells, and terminally differentiated effector memory CD45RA+ cells were excluded. Generated by immunoSEQ multiplex PCR, the TCRdb table keeps only in-frame clones and is missing some. Altogether millions of clones are present, about 95% being singletons, with the ten largest covering 1.1%. The specimen sequenced was naive CD8+ T cells sorted from blood. These receptors came from a man aged 18-30 years in good health.

CDR3 DNA: TGTGCCAGCAGCGGCGGACAGGGTTGGGGCACAGATACGCAGTATTTT. It is translated as CASSGGQGWGTDTQYF. The rearrangement joins TRBV9 to TRBJ2-3; 8 bases agree with TRBD1. Per germline, CDR1 SGDLS and CDR2 YYNGEE. The CDR3 is 16 amino acids. With 3 bases clipped from V and 1 base from J, the junction kept 7 bases outside the gene matches.

In the case of this clone: Distinct nucleotide sequences in the sample also encode this CDR3. The chain carries TRBV4-1 and TRBJ2-2, with a tentative D call TRBD2 (5 bases). Germline CDR1 MGHRA, CDR2 YSYEKL. Trimming stripped 2 bases from V and 5 bases from J, with 6 bases between. This CDR3 contains 13 residues. CDR3 protein: CASSQLATGELFF. The CDR3 region has the DNA TGCGCCAGCAGCCAATTAGCGACCGGGGAGCTGTTTTTT.

The rearrangement links TRBV15 to TRBJ2-4; 9 nucleotides align to TRBD2. Germline CDR1 is LNHNV and CDR2 is YYDKDF (reference sequence). The trim removed 6 bases at V and 5 bases at J, leaving 2 bases unmatched. The CDR3 has 13 amino acids. CDR3 amino acids: CATRRLAENIQYF. CDR3 DNA sequence: TGTGCCACCAGGCGACTAGCGGAAAACATTCAGTACTTC. The complete variable domain, with remaining parts taken from reference TRBV15 and TRBJ2-4, reads DAMVIQNPRYQVTQFGKPVTLSCSQTLNHNVMYWYQQKSSQAPKLLFHYYDKDFNNEADTPDNFQSRRPNTSFCFLDIRSPGLGDTAMYLCATRRLAENIQYFGAGTRLSVL.

Concerning this clone itself: In the same sample, other DNA sequences code for this CDR3. The CDR3 sequence: CASSLSSGYEQYF. The CDR3 nucleotides read TGTGCCAGCAGCCTTAGTTCGGGGTACGAGCAGTACTTC. The chain links TRBV7-2 to TRBJ2-7, with D maybe TRBD2 (5 bases). Trimming took 5 bases from V and 4 from J, leaving 12 bases between them. The CDR3 sequence is 13 residues long. CDR1 is SGHTA and CDR2 is FQGNSA in the germline V gene.

A note on this clone: This specimen includes other DNA sequences encoding the same CDR3. The rearrangement uses TRBV6-5 and TRBJ2-7; 8 bases agree with TRBD1. The CDR3 extends over 14 amino acids. Germline loops: CDR1 MNHEY, CDR2 SVGAGI. The trim removed 4 bases at V and 2 bases at J, leaving 4 bases unmatched. In nucleotides, the CDR3 is TGTGCCAGCAGTTTTGGACAGGGAACCTACGAGCAGTACTTC. It yields the protein CASSFGQGTYEQYF.

The gene calls are TRBV5-1 and TRBJ1-1; TRBD1 matches 7 bases. The CDR3 runs to 12 residues. CDR1 and CDR2 (germline): SGHRS, YFSETQ. With V trimmed by 4 bases and J by 7 bases, 4 bases remained unmatched. DNA of the CDR3: TGCGCCAGCAGCCCGACAGGGAATGAAGCTTTCTTT. The encoded protein is CASSPTGNEAFF.

This clone came up once. This chain connects TRBV7-8 to TRBJ2-3; 7 nucleotides align to TRBD2. V gave up 0 bases and J gave up 0 bases; unmatched junction bases: 9. The CDR3 runs 18 residues. Germline V CDR1 and CDR2: SGHVS, FQNEAQ. The DNA of the CDR3 is TGTGCCAGCAGCTTAGCGCTGATAGGCGGGAGTAGCACAGATACGCAGTATTTT. It specifies CASSLALIGGSSTDTQYF.

The chain is built from TRBV28 and TRBJ2-7; 7 nucleotides line up with TRBD1. The CDR3 is 16 residues long. V lost 6 bases, J lost 1 base, and 12 bases stayed unmatched. Germline CDR1 is MDHEN and CDR2 is SYDVKM. The CDR3 reads CASSFILRTGSYEQYF. The CDR3 bases are TGTGCCAGCAGCTTCATACTAAGGACAGGATCCTACGAGCAGTACTTC.

The gene calls are TRBV27 and TRBJ2-2; D ambiguous. Trimming took 7 bases from V and 7 from J, leaving 10 bases between them. Germline V lookup: CDR1 MNHEY, CDR2 SMNVEV (reference sequence). The CDR3 has 12 residues. The CDR3 region is CASIRRDGELFF. CDR3 nucleotide sequence: TGTGCCAGCATTCGAAGGGACGGGGAGCTGTTTTTT.

The chain uses TRBV2 and TRBJ2-7; D gene ambiguous. This CDR3 comprises 14 residues. Germline V gene sequence: CDR1 SNHLY, CDR2 FYNNEI. V shed 0 bases and J shed 8 bases, with 14 bases lying between them. The CDR3 loop reads CASSEALGIGKQYF. The DNA of the CDR3 is TGTGCCAGCAGTGAAGCGCTGGGCATAGGGAAGCAGTACTTC. The whole variable domain, filled in from reference TRBV2 and TRBJ2-7, reads EPEVTQTPSHQVTQMGQEVILRCVPISNHLYFYWYRQILGQKVEFLVSFYNNEISEKSEIFDDQFSVERPDGSNFTLKIRSTKLEDSAMYFCASSEALGIGKQYFGPGTRLTVT.

CDR3 protein: CASSAQREGLNEQYF. The CDR3 DNA is TGTGCCAGCAGCGCCCAGCGGGAGGGCCTCAACGAGCAGTACTTC. The chain carries TRBV11-3 and TRBJ2-7, with TRBD2 identical over 10 bases. The V segment lost 5 bases and the J segment 5 bases; nucleotides outside the gene matches: 9. Per the germline V gene, CDR1 is SGHNT and CDR2 is YENEEA. The CDR3 has 15 amino acids.

The chain employs TRBV4-1 and TRBJ2-7; 8 nucleotides agree with TRBD2. Germline values: CDR1 MGHRA, CDR2 YSYEKL. This CDR3 has 17 residues. With V trimmed by 3 bases and J by 3 bases, 13 bases remained unmatched. The CDR3 reads CASSQYPPASGYYEQYF. The CDR3 DNA sequence: TGCGCCAGCAGCCAGTATCCTCCGGCTAGCGGGTACTACGAGCAGTACTTC.

This chain connects TRBV11-2 to TRBJ2-7; 7 nucleotides agree with TRBD1. J lost 6 bases, V lost 5 bases, and 7 bases had no gene match. This CDR3 region has 13 residues. CDR1 is SGHAT, CDR2 FQNNGV, per germline. The CDR3: CASSPPTGVEQYF. The CDR3 DNA is TGTGCCAGCAGCCCCCCCACAGGGGTCGAGCAGTACTTC. The whole variable domain, remainder taken from reference TRBV11-2 and TRBJ2-7, is EAGVAQSPRYKIIEKRQSVAFWCNPISGHATLYWYQQILGQGPKLLIQFQNNGVVDDSQLPKDRFSAERLKGVDSTLKIQPAKLEDSAVYLCASSPPTGVEQYFGPGTRLTVT.

The V call is TRBV6-1, the J call TRBJ2-7; possibly TRBD2 for D (5 bases). V lost 3 bases and J 1 base, leaving 16 bases between the germline ends. Germline V CDR1 and CDR2: MNHNS, SASEGT. CDR3 size: 16 residues. This CDR3 is CASSDPLWETSYEQYF. CDR3 coding DNA: TGTGCCAGCAGTGATCCCCTGTGGGAGACATCCTACGAGCAGTACTTC.

This chain joins TRBV2 and TRBJ2-3, with D uncertain. The CDR3 is 10 amino acids. The ends were cut back, 5 bases at V and 5 bases at J, with 2 bases in the middle. CDR1 is SNHLY and CDR2 is FYNNEI in the germline V gene. The CDR3, as DNA: TGTGCCAGCAGTCAAGATACGCAGTATTTT. It encodes CASSQDTQYF.

The chain recombines TRBV6-6 with TRBJ2-5; 11 bases fit TRBD1. This CDR3 is built from 15 residues. V was clipped by 0 bases and J by 10 bases; unmatched bases: 7. Per germline, CDR1 MNHNY and CDR2 SVGAGI (reference sequence). DNA of the CDR3: TGTGCCAGCAGTTACTCGATAGAGGGGACAGGGGGCCAGTACTTC. Protein: CASSYSIEGTGGQYF.